The subject of this entry is one T cell receptor beta chain. Original data processing: Amplification from reference gene primers served as the basis for estimated nucleated cell counts. Data came from immunoSEQ multiplex PCR; TCRdb stores just in-frame clones and leaves some out. D and trimming were read from the DNA, whereas the V and J calls and clone size are those reported in that table. The data hold about 84,000 clones, with about 83% observed a single time. The data are from a study of blood T cell repertoires in COVID-19. The wider study: Samples representing acute and convalescent COVID-19 were sourced from the United States, Italy and Spain. T cells, B-cell-depleted T cells, or PBMCs supplied cDNA or gDNA.

CDR3 length: 17 amino acids. This rearrangement joins TRBV1 to TRBJ2-5; the D segment call TRBD1 is taken from the table without a DNA check. TRBV1 is listed as a pseudogene. The sample comprised peripheral blood. The sequence came from an elderly man with active or convalescent COVID-19. CDR3 nucleotides: TGCACCAGCAGCTCGTTCGGGACAGGGGGCGCCGCGCAGACCCAGTACTTC. Amino acid sequence: CTSSSFGTGGAAQTQYF.